This TCR beta chain was sequenced in a study of OX40 agonist ivuxolimab in advanced cancers. With respect to the entire study: Ivuxolimab, which targeted the costimulatory receptor OX40 (CD134), was an agonistic, fully human IgG2 monoclonal antibody. Intravenous ivuxolimab was administered to patients every 2 weeks at six dose levels: 0.01, 0.1, 0.3, 1.5, 3 and 10 mg/kg. Among the 52 dose-escalation patients, some 20 had hepatocellular carcinoma, 15 melanoma, 9 renal cell carcinoma and 9 head and neck cancer. The dose-escalation cohort was around 84% male with a mean age of about 58 years, ranging from about 20 to 85. Patients were allowed to have had prior anti-PD-1, anti-PD-L1 or anti-CTLA-4 therapy, and approximately 40% of the dose-escalation patients had been treated with checkpoint inhibitors. Partial responses occurred in three dose-escalation patients, of whom one had hepatocellular carcinoma and two had cutaneous melanoma. The point of sequencing TCRbeta in the periphery was to test whether ivuxolimab changed TCR sequence diversity and drove clonal T-cell expansion. The monotherapy dose-escalation portion (N ≈ 56 patients) of the phase I ivuxolimab trial is reported in the paper. Summary of the overall study and its limitations: Low levels of normalized T-cell clonal expansion were also seen in some patients who did not respond. Clonal expansion of both CD4+ and CD8+ blood T cells was observed from baseline to week 6 at doses 0.1 to 3.0 mg/kg. Antigen specificity was not determined for the clonally expanded peripheral T cells. Partial responders in the 0.1-3.0 mg/kg groups had among the lowest normalized peripheral clonal expansion, especially among CD8+ T cells. After ivuxolimab, expanded clones were on average more numerous among CD8+ T cells than among CD4+ T cells.

Concerning this clone: Its specific antigen is unknown. There are no base qualities to consult, and no much larger clone falls within one base.

Patients with autoimmune disease history or receiving systemic immunosuppression were excluded from the trial. Peripheral blood for TCR sequencing was drawn from every dose cohort at baseline, at cycle 4 day 1 and at cycle 7 day 1. Samples were obtained from an open-label, multicenter, first-in-human phase I dose-escalation trial of ivuxolimab. Adults with locally advanced or metastatic melanoma, renal cell, hepatocellular, or head and neck squamous cell carcinoma were enrolled in the trial. Before TCR sequencing, CD4+ T cells and CD8+ T cells from peripheral blood were sorted into separate populations. Looking up the germline V gene yields CDR1 WSHSY and CDR2 SAAADI. Trimming at the junction amounts to 8 bases on V and 1 base on J, and the germline ends lie 6 bases apart. Spanning cysteine to phenylalanine, the CDR3 consists of 11 amino acids. Only CDR3 DNA is held: 33 bases, read in frame from base 1.

Genomic DNA was isolated from the sorted cells so that the TCRbeta CDR3 region could be sequenced. The immunoSEQ Assay was used to sequence the TCRbeta CDR3 regions. Drawn from immuneACCESS, this table holds only the in-frame rearrangements with V and J called that TCRdb kept. Clones are partly lost; checked studies trace under half to an unresolved V gene and leave the rest unexplained. The sample table shows 51,000 or so clones, and roughly nine tenths are seen once. The ten largest clones add up to about 14% of the sample. The rearrangement joined TRBV10-2 to TRBJ2-7; the D gene lacks a confident call. This TCR came from an adult with an advanced solid tumor such as melanoma, head and neck, liver or kidney cancer. The source was CD4+ or CD8+ T cells sorted from blood, collected in a trial of the OX40 agonist ivuxolimab. The DNA sequence is as follows: TGCGCCAGCGCGTCTTCCTACGAGCAGTACTTC. Its translation is CASASSYEQYF.